The 20 T cell receptor beta chains below all came from one sample that was sequenced in a study of blood T cell repertoires in COVID-19. TCRdb's copy holds only in-frame clones and misses some; the assay was immunoSEQ multiplex PCR. Here the sample spans about 360,000 clones, 81% being singletons. Sequenced input: peripheral blood. All receptors derive from a human donor with acute or convalescent COVID-19. The donor label of this sample is uncertain.

This chain joins TRBV28 and TRBJ1-2, with TRBD1 matching over 8 bases. Germline CDR1 MDHEN, CDR2 SYDVKM. The CDR3 loop spans 15 amino acids. V shed 6 bases, J shed 11 bases, and the junction held 17 bases outside the gene matches. DNA for the CDR3: TGTGCCAGCAGCCAAGGCGGGACAGGAGGACGTGGTTACACCTTC. This translates into CASSQGGTGGRGYTF.

The chain is built from TRBV7-9 and TRBJ2-4; TRBD1 might be the D (6 bases). The CDR3 spans 18 residues. CDR1 and CDR2 from the germline V gene are SEHNR and FQNEAQ (reference sequence). Deletions cut 5 bases from V and 8 bases from J, with 28 bases between. The CDR3 spells CASSIARTGMRGSDIQYF. The CDR3 DNA sequence: TGTGCCAGCAGCATTGCGAGAACAGGGATGCGTGGGAGTGACATTCAGTACTTC. Full variable domain (remainder filled in from reference TRBV7-9 and TRBJ2-4): DTGVSQNPRHKITKRGQNVTFRCDPISEHNRLYWYRQTLGQGPEFLTYFQNEAQLEKSRLLSDRFSAERPKGSFSTLEIQRTEQGDSAMYLCASSIARTGMRGSDIQYFGAGTRLSVL.

This clone was observed a single time. The rearrangement uses TRBV5-1 and TRBJ2-3; 7 bases align to TRBD2. CDR1 is SGHRS, CDR2 YFSETQ, per germline. Trimming cost V 0 bases and J 0 bases; bases outside gene matches: 7. This CDR3 spans 17 amino acids. CDR3 protein: CASSLGSLAASTDTQYF. The DNA of the CDR3 is TGCGCCAGCAGCTTGGGCTCTCTAGCGGCTAGCACAGATACGCAGTATTTT.

This chain connects TRBV28 to TRBJ1-5; D uncertain. Germline V gene sequence: CDR1 MDHEN, CDR2 SYDVKM. This CDR3 is 13 amino acids long. The ends were cut back, 6 bases at V and 4 bases at J, with 10 bases in the middle. The CDR3 region is CASSRLSNQPQHF. In DNA form, the CDR3 reads TGTGCCAGCAGCCGACTCTCGAATCAGCCCCAGCATTTT.

J is TRBJ2-1 and V is TRBV9; D is unclear. Germline CDR1 reads SGDLS; CDR2 reads YYNGEE. V was clipped by 0 bases and J by 5 bases, with 12 bases between them. This CDR3 has 15 amino acids. CDR3 nucleotides: TGTGCCAGCAGCGTAGCAGGTGGCCGGAACAATGAGCAGTTCTTC. Its protein is CASSVAGGRNNEQFF.

This sequence joins TRBV6-4 and TRBJ2-1; TRBD2 agrees at 13 bases. Germline V gives CDR1 MRHNA, CDR2 SNTAGT. V shed 5 bases, J shed 5 bases, and the junction held 6 bases outside the gene matches. CDR3 length: 16 amino acids. The CDR3 region is CASSPRTSGGNNEQFF. The CDR3 DNA reads TGTGCCAGCAGTCCCCGGACTAGCGGGGGTAACAATGAGCAGTTCTTC.

This clone was picked up one time. The chain links TRBV19 to TRBJ2-7; 7 positions match TRBD2. Germline assignment: CDR1 LNHDA and CDR2 SQIVND (reference sequence). The junction had 5 bases not matched to a gene; V was cut back by 1 base and J by 2 bases. This CDR3 has 15 amino acids. CDR3: CASSIAGGVPYEQYF. CDR3 nucleotide sequence: TGTGCCAGTAGTATAGCGGGAGGCGTCCCCTACGAGCAGTACTTC.

The J gene is TRBJ1-2, the V gene TRBV28; unclear D gene. Trimming cost V 5 bases and J 8 bases, with 12 bases left between them. The CDR3 extends over 12 amino acids. Germline CDR1 reads MDHEN; CDR2 reads SYDVKM. The DNA for the CDR3 is TGTGCCAGCAGTGCGAGGCCACACGGCTACACCTTC. It specifies CASSARPHGYTF.

V gene TRBV5-5 combines with J gene TRBJ1-1; D is ambiguous. The CDR3 consists of 13 residues. Germline V gives CDR1 SGHKS, CDR2 YYEKEE (reference sequence). Trimming shortened V by 0 bases and J by 0 bases, and 3 bases separated the two germline ends. The CDR3 here is CASSLVVNTEAFF. CDR3 sequence (DNA): TGTGCCAGCAGCTTGGTAGTGAACACTGAAGCTTTCTTT.

This chain uses TRBV28 with TRBJ2-2; 12 nucleotides line up with TRBD1. Per germline, CDR1 MDHEN and CDR2 SYDVKM. The CDR3 spans 16 residues. Losses at the gene ends were 5 bases for V and 4 bases for J; bases not matched to a gene: 5. This chain's CDR3 is CASSTRDRGRTGELFF. CDR3 nucleotides: TGTGCCAGCAGTACCCGGGACAGGGGGCGCACCGGGGAGCTGTTTTTT.

This chain connects TRBV7-2 to TRBJ1-1; no clear D. The CDR3 length is 10 residues. Germline assignment: CDR1 SGHTA and CDR2 FQGNSA. V dropped 5 bases and J dropped 9 bases, with 7 bases sitting between them. CDR3 bases: TGTGCCAGCAGCCAGCGGAAAGCTTTCTTT. Its protein product is CASSQRKAFF.

The V call is TRBV18, the J call TRBJ1-1; 9 bases line up with TRBD1. J lost 0 bases, V lost 1 base, and 0 bases had no gene match. The CDR3 contains 15 residues. Germline CDR1 reads KGHSH; CDR2 reads LQKENI. CDR3 protein: CASSPRQGVNTEAFF. The DNA of the CDR3 is TGTGCCAGCTCACCACGACAGGGGGTGAACACTGAAGCTTTCTTT.

This chain uses TRBV27 with TRBJ2-1; a possible D gene is TRBD1 (6 bases). This CDR3 region has 17 residues. V lost 2 bases and J lost 0, with 14 bases in between. Looked up from germline, CDR1 is MNHEY and CDR2 is SMNVEV (reference sequence). CDR3 residues: CASSLRSQGSSYNEQFF. In DNA form, the CDR3 reads TGTGCCAGCAGTTTACGCTCCCAGGGGAGCTCCTACAATGAGCAGTTCTTC.

The chain recombines TRBV2 with TRBJ1-2; possible D gene TRBD1, 6 bases. From germline, CDR1 is SNHLY and CDR2 FYNNEI. The CDR3 is made up of 12 amino acids. The germline V and J ends were trimmed by 3 bases and 6 bases, with 8 bases remaining between them. The CDR3: CASSETGDGYTF. The CDR3 coding sequence is TGTGCCAGCAGTGAGACAGGCGATGGCTACACCTTC. Filled out from reference TRBV2 and TRBJ1-2, the complete variable domain reads EPEVTQTPSHQVTQMGQEVILRCVPISNHLYFYWYRQILGQKVEFLVSFYNNEISEKSEIFDDQFSVERPDGSNFTLKIRSTKLEDSAMYFCASSETGDGYTFGSGTRLTVV.

This clone is a singleton in its sample. This chain connects TRBV28 to TRBJ2-1; perhaps TRBD2 as D (5 bases). Germline V gives CDR1 MDHEN, CDR2 SYDVKM. The CDR3 consists of 14 residues. Trimming took off 8 bases at V and 6 bases at J, with 17 bases between the two ends. CDR3 in DNA: TGTGCCAGCTGGGTTTCCAGCGGCAGCAATGAGCAGTTCTTC. Protein sequence: CASWVSSGSNEQFF.

This clone has just one count. The chain uses TRBV6-5 and TRBJ2-1; a possible D gene is TRBD2 (6 bases). This CDR3 contains 13 residues. The germline CDR1 and CDR2 sequences are MNHEY and SVGAGI. The ends were cut back, 0 bases at V and 7 bases at J, with 7 bases in the middle. The CDR3 nucleotides are TGTGCCAGCAGTTACTCGGAGGGGAATGAGCAGTTCTTC. Its protein is CASSYSEGNEQFF.

CDR3 coding DNA: TGTGCCAGCTCGCCGGGGACGGGAGCGGGAAGGTTGAAGACCCAGTACTTC. It encodes CASSPGTGAGRLKTQYF. The chain employs TRBV19 and TRBJ2-5, with 7 bases matching TRBD2. The CDR3 runs 17 residues. V dropped 9 bases and J dropped 6; count of bases not matched to a gene: 22. In germline, CDR1 is LNHDA, CDR2 SQIVND (reference sequence).

V gene TRBV7-9 combines with J gene TRBJ2-7; D is perhaps TRBD2 (5 bases). Trimming took 1 base from V and 4 from J, leaving 11 bases between them. The length of the CDR3 is 14 residues. The V gene's germline CDR1 is SEHNR and CDR2 FQNEAQ (reference sequence). The CDR3 reads CASSLGTGTYEQYF. The DNA of the CDR3 is TGTGCCAGCAGCTTAGGGACGGGAACGTACGAGCAGTACTTC.

This clone was counted at least ten times. Other DNA sequences from this sample encode an identical CDR3 as well. This sequence joins TRBV7-9 and TRBJ2-1; 13 bases map to TRBD2. The CDR3 runs to 15 residues. Unmatched junction bases numbered 4, after V lost 1 base and J lost 10 bases. From germline, CDR1 is SEHNR and CDR2 FQNEAQ (reference sequence). Here the CDR3 reads CASSLELAGGGEQFF. The CDR3 bases are TGTGCCAGCAGCTTAGAACTAGCGGGAGGGGGGGAGCAGTTCTTC.

The chain is built from TRBV18 and TRBJ2-7; TRBD2 matches at 7 bases. This CDR3 spans 12 amino acids. Trimming cost V 6 bases and J 6 bases; bases outside gene matches: 5. In germline, CDR1 is KGHSH, CDR2 LQKENI. CDR3 loop: CASSPGGSEQYF. DNA of the CDR3: TGTGCCAGCTCTCCCGGGGGGTCCGAGCAGTACTTC.